The 5 T cell receptor beta chains given below trace back to one sample, sequenced in a study of blood T cell repertoires in COVID-19. The method was immunoSEQ multiplex PCR; TCRdb's version includes in-frame clones alone and lacks a portion of them. The table has roughly 430,000 clones, about 88% seen once. The sample comprised PBMCs or T cells enriched from blood (not recorded which). These receptors all stem from a woman younger than 35 who had been exposed to COVID-19.

The genes are TRBV7-2 and TRBJ1-1; TRBD1 is a possible D gene (5 bases). V was clipped by 5 bases and J by 4 bases, with 14 bases between them. This CDR3 spans 14 amino acids. Germline V gives CDR1 SGHTA, CDR2 FQGNSA. The CDR3 region is CASSPRERFTEAFF. The DNA of the CDR3 is TGTGCCAGCAGCCCCAGGGAAAGGTTCACTGAAGCTTTCTTT.

This clone was counted a few times. The chain uses TRBV19 and TRBJ1-1; 7 positions agree with TRBD1. J gave up 0 bases and V 4 bases, and 2 bases lay outside the gene matches. Germline lookup yields CDR1 LNHDA and CDR2 SQIVND (reference sequence). The CDR3 extends over 14 amino acids. The CDR3 coding sequence is TGTGCCAGTAGTAGGGGGACAGTGAACACTGAAGCTTTCTTT. Residues: CASSRGTVNTEAFF.

The rearrangement uses TRBV28 and TRBJ2-5, with 9 bases lining up with TRBD1. Germline lookup yields CDR1 MDHEN and CDR2 SYDVKM. The V segment lost 5 bases and the J segment 2 bases; nucleotides outside the gene matches: 6. The CDR3 spans 15 residues. The CDR3 region has the DNA TGTGCCAGCAGTCCTTGGACAGGGGCACAAGAGACCCAGTACTTC. Protein sequence: CASSPWTGAQETQYF.

V and J are TRBV6-2 or TRBV6-3 and TRBJ2-7; tentative D call: TRBD1 (6 bases). Between the trimmed V and J ends, which lost 5 bases and 7 bases, there was a span of 18 bases. CDR1 MNHEY and CDR2 SVGEGT come from the germline V gene. CDR3 size: 14 residues. The CDR3 here is CASSLAGVAREQYF. CDR3 in DNA: TGTGCCAGCAGTCTCGCAGGGGTCGCCCGGGAGCAGTACTTC.

This clone came up once. The V gene is TRBV3-1 (or the pseudogene TRBV3-2), the J gene TRBJ2-1; D possibly corresponds to TRBD2 (6 bases). Trimming removed 1 base from V and 0 bases from J, with 19 bases in between. CDR1 LGHDT and CDR2 YNNKEL come from the germline V gene (reference sequence). The CDR3 covers 19 residues. The CDR3 DNA sequence: TGTGCCAGCAGCCAAGGATTCGGCGGGGTAAAAAGCTCCTACAATGAGCAGTTCTTC. Its translation: CASSQGFGGVKSSYNEQFF.